The T cell receptor beta chain described here comes from a study of radiation and T cells in renal cell carcinoma. Germline CDR1 reads SGHNT; CDR2 reads YYREEE (reference sequence). The germline V and J ends were trimmed by 0 bases and 5 bases, with 14 bases remaining between them. The CDR3 has 15 amino acids. The protocol was immunoSEQ multiplex PCR, while the TCRdb copy is restricted to in-frame clones and leaves out a portion. Here the sample spans around 170,000 clones, about 87% being singletons. The time point was: blood 4 weeks post-SBRT, at nephrectomy. Specified treatment: 15 Gy SBRT to primary tumor, nephrectomy 4 weeks later.

This clonotype was obtained from a woman between 50 and 59 years old with renal cell carcinoma. The sample consisted of blood, taken from a patient whose treatment included radiotherapy and nephrectomy. The genes are TRBV5-4 and TRBJ1-1; D gene uncertain. Here the CDR3 DNA reads TGTGCCAGCAGCTTGGCTCGTGGAATAAGGACTGAAGCTTTCTTT. Its translation is CASSLARGIRTEAFF.